Reported below is one T cell receptor (beta chain). Enrollees, roughly 18 to 89 years old, lived in 24 US areas. Assignments of participants to cohorts depended upon their own reported clinical history. The source of the sample is a study of blood T cell repertoires in COVID-19. Study overall: There were acute and convalescent COVID-19 samples, and they came from the United States, Italy and Spain. From T cells, B-cell-depleted T cells, or PBMCs came the material, which was cDNA or gDNA.

The protocol was immunoSEQ multiplex PCR, while the TCRdb copy is restricted to in-frame clones and leaves out a portion. This sample carries a few hundred thousand clones, 92% of them seen once, and the ten largest clones take 15% to 20%. Sequencing input: PBMCs or T cells enriched from blood (not recorded which). The TCR originated in a woman in her 30s who had recovered from COVID-19.

The CDR3 spells CASSLDAESNYGYTF. CDR3 nucleotides: TGTGCCAGCAGTTTAGATGCGGAATCTAACTATGGCTACACCTTC. The chain couples TRBV28 to TRBJ1-2; D is unresolved. Trimming shortened V by 2 bases and J by 0 bases, and 10 bases separated the two germline ends. Germline V gene lookup returns CDR1 MDHEN and CDR2 SYDVKM. CDR3 length equals 15 residues.